The clone carrying this T cell receptor (beta chain) was seen more than once but under ten times. Its antigen is unknown. V gave up 7 bases and J gave up 3 bases, with 7 bases separating them. The germline V gene encodes CDR1 LNHDA and CDR2 SQIVND (reference sequence). The CDR3 runs 11 residues. cDNA synthesis used the whole RNA isolate, giving expressed TCRB sequences. Sequencing used immunoSEQ multiplex PCR; TCRdb keeps in-frame clones, though not all of them. The data contain tens of thousands of clones, 55% to 70% of them singletons. The sample belongs to a study of beta chain features in type 1 diabetes. Broader study findings: A potential PCR bias toward shorter templates would be equal in patient and control samples. Insertion counts at VDJ junctions were lower in type 1 diabetes patients, who also showed more deletions there. Type 1 diabetes patients had TCRB CDR3s that were shorter (moderately but significantly so) in all four CD4+ subsets.

Material for sequencing was Tregs from blood. The chain has TRBV19 and TRBJ2-7; D uncertain. The sequence was collected from a man between 18 and 29 years old with type 1 diabetes. CDR3 DNA: TGTGCCAGTACATCGGGCTACGAGCAGTACTTC. This codes for CASTSGYEQYF.